This record concerns one TCR beta chain sequence. Other DNA sequences in the sample encode the same CDR3. Naive CD8 cells comprised CD45RO-negative, CCR7-positively selected cells, excluding terminally differentiated effector memory CD45RA+ cells. Adults of Caucasian background living in Nashville, Tennessee made up all donors. Assay: immunoSEQ multiplex PCR; the TCRdb copy retains only in-frame clones and omits some. Of 2 million to 2.5 million clones listed, roughly 91% are singletons. This entry is derived from a study of shared clonotypes between healthy human individuals. CDR3 length equals 14 residues. Trimming removed 5 bases from V and 5 bases from J, with 12 bases in between. Per the germline V gene, CDR1 is SGHVS and CDR2 is FNYEAQ.

The TCR sequence derives from a man younger than 35 in good health. Some clones in this sample may be carry-over from other donors' samples. The chain carries TRBV7-6 and TRBJ2-2; weak D call: TRBD1 (5 bases). Sequencing was done on a sample of naive CD8+ T cells from PBMCs. Here the CDR3 DNA reads TGTGCCAGCAGCCTCCGACAGAATACCGGGGAGCTGTTTTTT. Translated: CASSLRQNTGELFF.